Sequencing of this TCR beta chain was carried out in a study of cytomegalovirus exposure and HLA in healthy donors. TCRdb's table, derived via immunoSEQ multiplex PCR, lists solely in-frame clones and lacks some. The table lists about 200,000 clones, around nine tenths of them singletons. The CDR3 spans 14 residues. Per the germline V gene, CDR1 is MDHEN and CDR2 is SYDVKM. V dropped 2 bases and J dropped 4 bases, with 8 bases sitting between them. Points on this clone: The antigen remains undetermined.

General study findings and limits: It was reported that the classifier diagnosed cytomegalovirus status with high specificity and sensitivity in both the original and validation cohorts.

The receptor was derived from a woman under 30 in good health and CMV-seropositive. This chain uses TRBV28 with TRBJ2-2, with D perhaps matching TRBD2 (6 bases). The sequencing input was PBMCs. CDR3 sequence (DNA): TGTGCCAGCAGTTTACAGGGACTCACCGGGGAGCTGTTTTTT. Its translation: CASSLQGLTGELFF.